Sequencing of this T cell receptor (beta chain) was carried out in a study of T cells and Merkel cell carcinoma outcomes. The germline gives CDR1 MGHRA, CDR2 YSYEKL. V shed 4 bases and J shed 4 bases, with 14 bases lying between them. The CDR3 contains 15 residues. The method was immunoSEQ multiplex PCR; TCRdb's version includes in-frame clones alone and lacks a portion of them. The repertoire holds some 15,000 clones, with roughly 76% as singletons. The receptor comes from a human donor with Merkel cell carcinoma. This chain connects TRBV4-1 to TRBJ1-5, with D maybe TRBD1 (6 bases). Sequences were obtained from tumor tissue from Merkel cell carcinoma. The CDR3 DNA is TGCGCCAGCAGCCCTACCTCGCAGGGGAATCAGCCCCAGCATTTT. Amino acid sequence: CASSPTSQGNQPQHF.